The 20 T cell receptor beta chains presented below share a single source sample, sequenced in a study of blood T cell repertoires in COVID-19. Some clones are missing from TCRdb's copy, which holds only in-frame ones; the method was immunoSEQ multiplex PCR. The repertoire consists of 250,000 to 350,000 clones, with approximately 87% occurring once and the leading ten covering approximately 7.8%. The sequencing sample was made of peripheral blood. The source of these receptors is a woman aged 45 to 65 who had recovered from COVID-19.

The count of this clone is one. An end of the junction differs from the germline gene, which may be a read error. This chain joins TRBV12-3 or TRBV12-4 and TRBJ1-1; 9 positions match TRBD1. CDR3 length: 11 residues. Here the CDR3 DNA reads TGTGCCAGCAGTGACCGGGACAGGGTCTACTTT. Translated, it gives CASSDRDRVYF.

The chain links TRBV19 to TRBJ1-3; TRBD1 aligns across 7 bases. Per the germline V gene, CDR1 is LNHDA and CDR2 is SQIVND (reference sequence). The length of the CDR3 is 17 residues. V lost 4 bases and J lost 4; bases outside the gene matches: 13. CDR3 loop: CASSTTGPGTAGNTIYF. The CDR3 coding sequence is TGTGCCAGTAGTACGACAGGGCCCGGGACCGCCGGAAACACCATATATTTT.

The CDR3 here is CASSLYHRYEQYF. CDR3 nucleotides: TGTGCCAGTAGTCTTTACCACAGGTACGAGCAGTACTTC. The chain recombines TRBV19 with TRBJ2-7, with a weak D call TRBD1 (5 bases). Trimming took off 5 bases at V and 4 bases at J, with 12 bases between the two ends. Per germline, CDR1 LNHDA and CDR2 SQIVND (reference sequence). The CDR3 totals 13 residues.

CDR3 sequence reads: CASSLSQGFAAFF. CDR3 in DNA: TGTGCCAGCAGCTTATCACAGGGGTTCGCAGCTTTCTTT. V usage is TRBV5-6 and J usage is TRBJ1-1; 7 bases are shared with TRBD1. The CDR3 is made up of 13 amino acids. Per germline, CDR1 SGHDT and CDR2 YYEEEE. Germline trimming cut 2 bases from V and 10 bases from J; bases unmatched to any gene: 8.

For the CDR3, the DNA is TGCGCCAGCAGCCCGGAAGGGGACACTGAAGCTTTCTTT. Its protein is CASSPEGDTEAFF. The gene calls are TRBV5-1 and TRBJ1-1; D perhaps matches TRBD1 (5 bases). Trimming took off 4 bases at V and 3 bases at J, with 10 bases between the two ends. The CDR3 totals 13 residues. Germline values: CDR1 SGHRS, CDR2 YFSETQ.

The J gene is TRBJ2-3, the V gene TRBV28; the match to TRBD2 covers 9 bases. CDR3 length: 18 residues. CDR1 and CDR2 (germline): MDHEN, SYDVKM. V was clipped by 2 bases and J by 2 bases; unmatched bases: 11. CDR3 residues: CASSLQGTSIRFTDTQYF. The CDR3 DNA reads TGTGCCAGCAGTTTACAAGGGACTAGCATTCGGTTCACAGATACGCAGTATTTT. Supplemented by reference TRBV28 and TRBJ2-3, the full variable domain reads DVKVTQSSRYLVKRTGEKVFLECVQDMDHENMFWYRQDPGLGLRLIYFSYDVKMKEKGDIPEGYSVSREKKERFSLILESASTNQTSMYLCASSLQGTSIRFTDTQYFGPGTRLTVL.

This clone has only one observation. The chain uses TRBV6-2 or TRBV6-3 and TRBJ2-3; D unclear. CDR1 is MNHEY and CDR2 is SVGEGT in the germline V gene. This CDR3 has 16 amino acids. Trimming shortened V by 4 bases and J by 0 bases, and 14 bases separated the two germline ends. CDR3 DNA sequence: TGTGCCAGCAGTTCTTATCAAGCATCCAGCACAGATACGCAGTATTTT. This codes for CASSSYQASSTDTQYF.

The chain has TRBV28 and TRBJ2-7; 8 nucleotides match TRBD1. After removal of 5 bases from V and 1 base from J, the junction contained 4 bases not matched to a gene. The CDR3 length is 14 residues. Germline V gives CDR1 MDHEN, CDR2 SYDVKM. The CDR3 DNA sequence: TGTGCCAGCAGTCGGACAGGGTCATCCTACGAGCAGTACTTC. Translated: CASSRTGSSYEQYF.

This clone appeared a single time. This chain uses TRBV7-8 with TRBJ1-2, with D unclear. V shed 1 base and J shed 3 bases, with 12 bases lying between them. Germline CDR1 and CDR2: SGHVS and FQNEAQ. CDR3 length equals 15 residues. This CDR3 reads CASSLVPGADYGYTF. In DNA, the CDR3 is TGTGCCAGCAGCTTAGTTCCGGGAGCAGACTATGGCTACACCTTC.

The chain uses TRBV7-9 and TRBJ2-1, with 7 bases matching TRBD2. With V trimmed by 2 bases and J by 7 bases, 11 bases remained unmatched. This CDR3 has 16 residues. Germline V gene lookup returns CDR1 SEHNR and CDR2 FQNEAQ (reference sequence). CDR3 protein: CASSLIGTGGGNEQFF. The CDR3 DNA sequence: TGTGCCAGCAGCTTAATCGGGACGGGAGGTGGGAATGAGCAGTTCTTC.

The CDR3 loop reads CASSLGQVGGNTIYF. CDR3 in DNA: TGTGCCAGCAGCTTGGGTCAGGTGGGTGGAAACACCATATATTTT. The chain employs TRBV11-2 and TRBJ1-3; no reliable D call. The CDR3 consists of 15 residues. In germline, CDR1 is SGHAT, CDR2 FQNNGV. The V end was cut by 3 bases, the J end by 3 bases, with 12 bases between.

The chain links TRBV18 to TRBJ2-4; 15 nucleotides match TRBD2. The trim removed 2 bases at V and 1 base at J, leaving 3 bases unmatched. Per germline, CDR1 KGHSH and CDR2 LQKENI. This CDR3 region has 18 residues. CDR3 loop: CASSPGLAGGPAKNIQYF. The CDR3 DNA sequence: TGTGCCAGCTCACCAGGACTAGCGGGGGGGCCGGCCAAAAACATTCAGTACTTC.

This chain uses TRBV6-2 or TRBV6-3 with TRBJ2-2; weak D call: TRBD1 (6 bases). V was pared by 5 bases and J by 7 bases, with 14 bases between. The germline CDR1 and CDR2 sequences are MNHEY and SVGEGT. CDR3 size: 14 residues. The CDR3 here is CASSALGAVGELFF. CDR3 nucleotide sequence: TGTGCCAGCAGTGCACTGGGGGCCGTCGGGGAGCTGTTTTTT.

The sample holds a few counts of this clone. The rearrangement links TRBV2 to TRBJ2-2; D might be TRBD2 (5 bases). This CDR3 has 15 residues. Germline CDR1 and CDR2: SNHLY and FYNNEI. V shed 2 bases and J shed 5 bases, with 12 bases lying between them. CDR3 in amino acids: CASSEFARGTGELFF. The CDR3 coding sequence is TGTGCCAGCAGTGAATTTGCTCGGGGAACCGGGGAGCTGTTTTTT.

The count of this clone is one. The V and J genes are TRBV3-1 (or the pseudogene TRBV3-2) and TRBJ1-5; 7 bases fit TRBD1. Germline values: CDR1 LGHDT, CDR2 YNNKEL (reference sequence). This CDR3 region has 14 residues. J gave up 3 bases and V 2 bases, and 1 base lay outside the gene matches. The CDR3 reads CASSQTGVNQPQHF. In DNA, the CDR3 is TGTGCCAGCAGCCAAACAGGGGTCAATCAGCCCCAGCATTTT.

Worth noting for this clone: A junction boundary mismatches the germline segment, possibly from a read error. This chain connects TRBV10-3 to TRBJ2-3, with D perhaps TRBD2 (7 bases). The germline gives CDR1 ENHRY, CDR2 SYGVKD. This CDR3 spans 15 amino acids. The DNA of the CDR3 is TGTGCCATCGGTGACGGGGGGCTTAGCACAGATACGCAGTATTTT. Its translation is CAIGDGGLSTDTQYF.

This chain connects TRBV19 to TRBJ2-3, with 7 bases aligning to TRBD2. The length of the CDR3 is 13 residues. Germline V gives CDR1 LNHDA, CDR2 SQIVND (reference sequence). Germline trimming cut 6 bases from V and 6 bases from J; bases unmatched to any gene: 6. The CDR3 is CASSPFGGDTQYF. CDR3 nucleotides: TGTGCCAGTAGCCCTTTCGGGGGGGATACGCAGTATTTT.

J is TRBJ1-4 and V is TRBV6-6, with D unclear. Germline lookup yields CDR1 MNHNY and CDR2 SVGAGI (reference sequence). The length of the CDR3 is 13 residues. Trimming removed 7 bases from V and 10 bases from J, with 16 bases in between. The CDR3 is CASTPVSEGKLFF. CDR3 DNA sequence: TGTGCCAGCACCCCGGTTTCCGAGGGAAAACTGTTTTTT.

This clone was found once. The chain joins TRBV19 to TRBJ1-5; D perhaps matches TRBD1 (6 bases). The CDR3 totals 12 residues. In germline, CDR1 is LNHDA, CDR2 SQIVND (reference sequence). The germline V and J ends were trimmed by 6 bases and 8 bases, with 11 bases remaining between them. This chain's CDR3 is CASSPPGEPQHF. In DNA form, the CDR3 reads TGTGCCAGTAGCCCTCCAGGGGAGCCCCAGCATTTT. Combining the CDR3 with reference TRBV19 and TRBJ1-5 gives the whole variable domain DGGITQSPKYLFRKEGQNVTLSCEQNLNHDAMYWYRQDPGQGLRLIYYSQIVNDFQKGDIAEGYSVSREKKESFPLTVTSAQKNPTAFYLCASSPPGEPQHFGDGTRLSIL.

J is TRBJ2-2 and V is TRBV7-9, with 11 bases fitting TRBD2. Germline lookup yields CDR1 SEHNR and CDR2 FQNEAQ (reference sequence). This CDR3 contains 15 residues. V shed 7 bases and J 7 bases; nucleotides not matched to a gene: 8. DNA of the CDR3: TGTGCCAGCACCCCAAGGACTAGCGGGTTCGGGGAGCTGTTTTTT. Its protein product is CASTPRTSGFGELFF.